This T cell receptor beta chain was captured by sequencing in a study of T cell responses to AZD1222 COVID-19 vaccine. General study points: Females outnumbered males among donors, who were mostly white British; clonal diversity was possibly underestimated. Researchers took repertoire samples only after the peak T cell response had come. Regions 160-218 and 743-854 held dominance among vaccine-associated CD4 TCRs, which spanned spike.

Trimming cost V 0 bases and J 4 bases, with 14 bases left between them. CDR3 length equals 16 residues. In germline, CDR1 is SGHTS, CDR2 YDEGEE. Clones were sequenced by immunoSEQ multiplex PCR, and TCRdb holds only the in-frame ones, with some missing. The top ten hold under 3.5% of the sample, which has 150,000 to 200,000 clones, 87% seen once. Worth noting for this clone: Its antigen is not identified.

V usage is TRBV5-8 and J usage is TRBJ1-3; D is perhaps TRBD1 (5 bases). This clonotype was sampled from an adult in good health. The input for sequencing was peripheral blood, taken on day 0 of MenACWY control vaccination. CDR3 residues: CASSLVGREAGNTIYF. The CDR3 region has the DNA TGTGCCAGCAGCTTGGTAGGCAGGGAAGCCGGAAACACCATATATTTT.